The sequence of this T cell receptor beta chain was determined in a study of T cells in Graves' hyperthyroidism and ophthalmopathy. Findings and limits, study-wide: By a 13 V-J model, ophthalmopathy was set apart from stable hyperthyroidism. Among thyroid clonotypes expanded above 0.001, most also appeared in blood.

The CDR3 has 15 residues. Germline V CDR1 and CDR2: ENHRY, SYGVKD. V lost 4 bases to trimming and J lost 6 bases, with 16 bases between them. To note about this clonotype: Its specificity is not known.

Researchers amplified the TCR beta CDR3 regions from RNA transcripts. The HTBI primer set served for first-round RT-PCR of the TCR CDR3. TCRdb recomputed calls from the multiplex PCR reads with MiXCR, one row per CDR3 protein. The table has 480,000 or so distinct CDR3 sequences, around 50% seen once; the top ten hold about two fifths. This clonotype originated in an adult woman with Graves' disease, either hyperthyroidism or ophthalmopathy (not recorded which). This chain connects TRBV10-3 to TRBJ1-5, with D possibly matching TRBD1 (6 bases). The sequencing sample was made of peripheral blood or thyroid tissue (not recorded which). In DNA form, the CDR3 reads TGTGCCATCAGTGGCAGGGCGGACAGTGCTCAGCCCCAGCATTTT. Translated, it gives CAISGRADSAQPQHF.